These 19 T cell receptor beta chains originate from one sample sequenced in a study of T cells in Graves' hyperthyroidism and ophthalmopathy (dated by TCRdb to the late 2010s). Receptor libraries were prepared by multiplex PCR. The data were produced on an Illumina HiSeq 2000. The TCR beta CDR3 regions were amplified from RNA transcripts. For the first round of RT-PCR on the TCR CDR3, the HTBI primer set was used together with the Qiagen OneStep RT-PCR kit. The public sequencing data were trimmed at Q25 with fastp and processed into clonotypes with MiXCR by TCRdb, which kept only in-frame beta chains. Identical CDR3 proteins give one entry, which carries the most common genes and DNA. The sample table holds some 770,000 distinct CDR3 sequences, of which about a sixth were seen once. In total, the top ten clones hold around 8% of the sample. The sample taken for sequencing was blood. These TCRs come from a man aged 18 to 29 with Graves' hyperthyroidism.

This clonotype occurred a few times. The chain recombines TRBV7-9 with TRBJ1-5, with 7 bases fitting TRBD1. V shed 1 base, J shed 9 bases, and the junction held 3 bases outside the gene matches. This CDR3 is 13 amino acids long. Germline values: CDR1 SEHNR, CDR2 FQNEAQ (reference sequence). CDR3 nucleotide sequence: TGTGCCAGCAGCTTAGAGGGGGCACCGCCCCAGCATTTT. Amino acids: CASSLEGAPPQHF.

V usage is TRBV2 and J usage is TRBJ2-7; 9 bases line up with TRBD1. The V gene end was trimmed by 6 bases and the J gene end by 7 bases; junction bases not matched to a gene: 16. The CDR3 runs to 16 residues. CDR1 and CDR2 from the germline V gene are SNHLY and FYNNEI. CDR3 bases: TGTGCCAGCAGGTCATCACCGGGACAGGGCCTGGGGGAGCAGTACTTC. This translates into CASRSSPGQGLGEQYF.

This clonotype showed up many times. CDR3 coding DNA: TGTGCCAGCTCACTCGAACAAGAGACCCAGTACTTC. This translates into CASSLEQETQYF. The chain combines TRBV18 with TRBJ2-5; D is unresolved. CDR3 length: 12 residues. V lost 4 bases and J lost 2, with 5 bases in between. Germline V CDR1 and CDR2: KGHSH, LQKENI.

On this clonotype itself: This sequence may be a read error, since a much larger clone differs from it by one base. The chain joins TRBV5-5 to TRBJ2-1; D not certain. The DNA end is a closer match to TRBJ2-7, so the J assignment may be wrong. The germline V gene encodes CDR1 SGHKS and CDR2 YYEKEE (reference sequence). This CDR3 has 17 residues. The CDR3 spells CASSLGGRTGLRNEQYF. The CDR3 bases are TGTGCCAGCAGCTTGGGAGGCAGAACGGGCCTTCGGAATGAGCAGTACTTC.

This chain uses TRBV6-1 with TRBJ1-1, with 9 bases identical to TRBD1. Losses at the gene ends were 6 bases for V and 8 bases for J; bases not matched to a gene: 1. In germline, CDR1 is MNHNS, CDR2 SASEGT. This CDR3 has 11 amino acids. The CDR3, as DNA: TGTGCCAGCAGGGGACAGGGCGAAGCTTTCTTT. Translating gives CASRGQGEAFF.

This clonotype appeared many times. CDR3 coding DNA: TGTGCCAGCAGCCCCGGGGGACGGGTGCGAGAGACCCAGTACTTC. Its translation is CASSPGGRVRETQYF. V usage is TRBV7-3 and J usage is TRBJ2-5, with D possibly TRBD2 on 6 matching bases. Trimming stripped 5 bases from V and 4 bases from J, with 17 bases between. This CDR3 is 15 amino acids long. CDR1 and CDR2 from the germline V gene are SGHTA and FQGTGA.

This clonotype has at least ten counts. DNA for the CDR3: TGTGCCAGCTCACCAAGACAGGCCATCAATCAGCCCCAGCATTTT. Translating it yields CASSPRQAINQPQHF. The chain combines TRBV18 with TRBJ1-5, with a weak D call TRBD1 (6 bases). The germline V gene encodes CDR1 KGHSH and CDR2 LQKENI. Deletions cut 2 bases from V and 3 bases from J, with 11 bases between. CDR3 size: 15 residues.

This clonotype has only a few counts. The chain carries TRBV7-9 and TRBJ1-5; unclear D gene. Trimming removed 4 bases from V and 6 bases from J, with 7 bases in between. Per the germline V gene, CDR1 is SEHNR and CDR2 is FQNEAQ (reference sequence). This CDR3 contains 12 residues. In DNA, the CDR3 is TGTGCCAGCAGCTCCGACGGTCAGCCCCAGCATTTT. Translation gives CASSSDGQPQHF.

This clonotype was seen a few times. The chain joins TRBV27 to TRBJ2-1, with a weak D call TRBD2 (5 bases). Per germline, CDR1 MNHEY and CDR2 SMNVEV (reference sequence). The V end was cut by 3 bases, the J end by 5 bases, with 14 bases between. There are 15 residues in the CDR3. This chain's CDR3 is CASSFFAGEDNEQFF. Here the CDR3 DNA reads TGTGCCAGCAGTTTCTTTGCGGGTGAGGACAATGAGCAGTTCTTC.

This chain uses TRBV6-1 with TRBJ2-1; 7 nucleotides agree with TRBD2. Looked up from germline, CDR1 is MNHNS and CDR2 is SASEGT. The CDR3 runs 17 residues. Trimming at V came to 5 bases and at J to 0 bases, leaving 10 bases not matched to a gene. The DNA for the CDR3 is TGTGCCAGCAGTAACCCGTCTAGCGGTAGCTCCTACAATGAGCAGTTCTTC. Translation: CASSNPSSGSSYNEQFF.

V gene TRBV6-2 or TRBV6-3 combines with J gene TRBJ1-2, with 8 positions matching TRBD1. CDR3 length: 15 residues. The V segment lost 4 bases and the J segment 3 bases; nucleotides outside the gene matches: 7. The germline gives CDR1 MNHEY, CDR2 SVGEGT. The DNA of the CDR3 is TGTGCCAGCAGTTCCCCACAGGGGGATTACTATGGCTACACCTTC. Translating it yields CASSSPQGDYYGYTF.

This clonotype turned up a few times. The chain links TRBV27 to TRBJ2-1; possibly TRBD1 for D (6 bases). Trimming stripped 4 bases from V and 2 bases from J, with 15 bases between. The germline V gene has CDR1 MNHEY and CDR2 SMNVEV (reference sequence). The CDR3 is made up of 16 amino acids. The CDR3 bases are TGTGCCAGCAGTTCGTACCTCAGGGGAACCTACAATGAGCAGTTCTTC. Its protein product is CASSSYLRGTYNEQFF.

Only a few counts were recorded for this clonotype. This rearrangement joins TRBV28 to TRBJ2-6, with TRBD1 as a possible D gene (5 bases). The germline V gene encodes CDR1 MDHEN and CDR2 SYDVKM. CDR3 length equals 17 residues. Trimming removed 4 bases from V and 1 base from J, with 14 bases in between. The CDR3 coding sequence is TGTGCCAGCAGTTATCAGGGCACGAAGTCTGGGGCCAACGTCCTGACTTTC. Protein: CASSYQGTKSGANVLTF.

There are a few counts of this clonotype. The V call is TRBV2, the J call TRBJ1-5; a weak D match, TRBD1 (5 bases). Germline V CDR1 and CDR2: SNHLY, FYNNEI. This CDR3 contains 15 residues. V shed 3 bases and J shed 4 bases, with 13 bases lying between them. The chain's CDR3 is CASSETGTVNQPQHF. The DNA of the CDR3 is TGTGCCAGCAGTGAGACCGGGACGGTTAATCAGCCCCAGCATTTT. The variable domain in full, completed from reference TRBV2 and TRBJ1-5, reads EPEVTQTPSHQVTQMGQEVILRCVPISNHLYFYWYRQILGQKVEFLVSFYNNEISEKSEIFDDQFSVERPDGSNFTLKIRSTKLEDSAMYFCASSETGTVNQPQHFGDGTRLSIL.

In its sample, this clonotype was seen a few times. V usage is TRBV7-2 and J usage is TRBJ1-1, with TRBD1 as a possible D gene (6 bases). Germline V gene lookup returns CDR1 SGHTA and CDR2 FQGNSA. V lost 5 bases and J 3 bases, leaving 13 bases between the germline ends. The CDR3 loop spans 14 amino acids. The CDR3 DNA reads as TGTGCCAGCAGCACCTGGGAGGGGGACACTGAAGCTTTCTTT. Translated, it gives CASSTWEGDTEAFF.

This clonotype appeared many times. The rearrangement uses TRBV29-1 and TRBJ2-5; TRBD1 matches at 7 bases. Germline loops: CDR1 SQVTM, CDR2 ANQGSEA. CDR3 size: 13 residues. Germline trimming cut 5 bases from V and 0 bases from J; bases unmatched to any gene: 3. CDR3 protein: CSVTGVNQETQYF. CDR3 nucleotides: TGCAGCGTTACAGGGGTTAACCAAGAGACCCAGTACTTC. Using reference TRBV29-1 and TRBJ2-5 for the parts outside the CDR3, the full variable domain is SAVISQKPSRDICQRGTSLTIQCQVDSQVTMMFWYRQQPGQSLTLIATANQGSEATYESGFVIDKFPISRPNLTFSTLTVSNMSPEDSSIYLCSVTGVNQETQYFGPGTRLLVL.

This clonotype has only a few counts. The V and J genes are TRBV2 and TRBJ2-1; 9 bases are shared with TRBD1. The trim removed 8 bases at V and 5 bases at J, leaving 7 bases unmatched. This CDR3 is built from 14 residues. Germline CDR1 and CDR2: SNHLY and FYNNEI. CDR3 bases: TGTGCCAGCGGCCGGGACAGGGAAGACAATGAGCAGTTCTTC. Protein sequence: CASGRDREDNEQFF.

This clonotype was observed many times. The chain employs TRBV10-3 and TRBJ1-1; D might be TRBD1 (5 bases). V shed 3 bases and J shed 1 base, with 12 bases lying between them. CDR3 length: 15 residues. Per germline, CDR1 ENHRY and CDR2 SYGVKD. The CDR3 DNA sequence: TGTGCCATCAGTGATGCCCTGGGGGGGAACACTGAAGCTTTCTTT. Protein sequence: CAISDALGGNTEAFF.

The V gene is TRBV7-9, the J gene TRBJ2-5; the D gene is possibly TRBD2 (6 bases). Germline V gene sequence: CDR1 SEHNR, CDR2 FQNEAQ (reference sequence). The CDR3 totals 15 residues. Trimming removed 2 bases from V and 5 bases from J, with 15 bases in between. The CDR3: CASSLRSGGGETQYF. In nucleotides, the CDR3 is TGTGCCAGCAGCTTAAGAAGCGGAGGAGGGGAGACCCAGTACTTC.